This T cell receptor beta chain was identified during a study of T cell responses to AZD1222 COVID-19 vaccine. The wider study: Second doses at about 4 or about 12 weeks were pooled.

This CDR3 spans 17 amino acids. Germline lookup yields CDR1 SGHAT and CDR2 FQNNGV. The ends lost 2 bases at V and 2 bases at J; junction bases unmatched: 7. TCRdb's copy holds only in-frame clones and misses some; the assay was immunoSEQ multiplex PCR. The data show approximately 150,000 clones, with approximately 89% seen just once and around 2.2% held by the top ten. This TCR was recovered from an adult in good health. The specimen comprised peripheral blood, sampled on day 0 of AZD1222 vaccination. This chain uses TRBV11-2 with TRBJ2-2; TRBD2 aligns across 8 bases. The chain's CDR3 is CASSLPQLAENTGELFF. Here the CDR3 DNA reads TGTGCCAGCAGCTTACCCCAACTAGCGGAAAACACCGGGGAGCTGTTTTTT.